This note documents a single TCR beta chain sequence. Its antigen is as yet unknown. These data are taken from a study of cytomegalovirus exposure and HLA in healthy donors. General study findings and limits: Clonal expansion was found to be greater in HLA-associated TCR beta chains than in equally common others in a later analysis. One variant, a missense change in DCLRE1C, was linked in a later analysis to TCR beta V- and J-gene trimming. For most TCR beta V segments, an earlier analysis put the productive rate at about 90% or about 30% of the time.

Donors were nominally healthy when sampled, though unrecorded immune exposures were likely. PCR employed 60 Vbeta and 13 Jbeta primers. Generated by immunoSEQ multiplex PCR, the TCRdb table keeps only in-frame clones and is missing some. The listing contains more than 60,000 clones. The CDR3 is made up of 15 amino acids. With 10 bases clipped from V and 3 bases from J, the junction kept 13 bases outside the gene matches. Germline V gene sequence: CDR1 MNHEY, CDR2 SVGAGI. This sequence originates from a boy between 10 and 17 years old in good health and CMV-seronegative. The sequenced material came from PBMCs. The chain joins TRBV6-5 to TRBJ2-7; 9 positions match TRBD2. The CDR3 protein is CATRRGLAGRYEQYF. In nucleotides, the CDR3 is TGTGCCACCCGGCGGGGGCTAGCGGGGCGCTACGAGCAGTACTTC.